The present entry profiles one T cell receptor beta chain with its context. The data were taken from a study of T cells in tumors after PD-1 blockade. Study overall: Daily vismodegib 150 mg continued in a subset of anti-PD-1-treated patients.

The ends lost 3 bases at V and 7 bases at J; junction bases unmatched: 3. This CDR3 contains 14 residues. Looked up from germline, CDR1 is SEHNR and CDR2 is FQNEAQ (reference sequence). Profiling relied on immunoSEQ multiplex PCR, and the TCRdb table lists in-frame clones only, not all of them. In the table there are 14,000 to 15,000 clones, almost 85% of which are singletons. The receptor was isolated from a human donor with basal cell carcinoma. The chain recombines TRBV7-9 with TRBJ1-4, with 9 nucleotides matching TRBD1. Sequencing was performed on PBMCs, taken after anti-PD-1 treatment. In DNA form, the CDR3 reads TGTGCCAGCAGCTTGGGACAGGGAGGTGAAAAACTGTTTTTT. Its translation is CASSLGQGGEKLFF.